This TCR beta chain was sequenced for a study of T cell repertoires in cytomegalovirus infection. Overall study: Both a matching HLA type and CMV infection were indicated by public TCR beta signatures. Study-level points and caveats: Individuals carrying CMV plus the relevant HLA were identified by cumulative frequency of public TCR beta families. Predominance within the ex vivo response was attributable to HLA-C-restricted CMV-specific TCR beta clonotypes.

TCRdb passed the reads through MiXCR, listing each CDR3 protein once. The repertoire has about 130,000 distinct CDR3 sequences, 7% to 10% of them found once; the top ten carry over 9%. The CDR3 loop spans 17 amino acids. The germline CDR1 and CDR2 sequences are LNHDA and SQIVND (reference sequence). V shed 4 bases and J 0 bases; nucleotides not matched to a gene: 5. This clonotype was seen ten or more times. Its matching antigen is unknown. This chain connects TRBV19 to TRBJ2-6, with 8 bases aligning to TRBD1. Sequencing was done on a sample of PBMCs. This receptor was identified in a human donor in good health (CMV status not recorded). Some clones in this sample may be carry-over from other donors' samples. CDR3 DNA: TGTGCCAGTAGTACGCAGGGGGCTCCCTCTGGGGCCAACGTCCTGACTTTC. This encodes CASSTQGAPSGANVLTF.